The 28 T cell receptor beta chains in this list originate from one sample, sequenced in a study of shared clonotypes between healthy human individuals. TCRdb keeps only in-frame clones here, not all; method: immunoSEQ multiplex PCR. This table holds roughly 1,000,000 clones, 70% to 80% found once. Sample: memory CD4+ T cells from PBMCs. Subset specified: CD45RA-negative fraction. The source of these receptors is a man aged 18 to 29 in good health. Some clones in this sample may be carry-over from other donors' samples.

CDR3 DNA sequence: TGTGCCAGCAGCCATGGACTAGCGGGAGGGAGCGCTACGCAGTATTTT. Protein sequence: CASSHGLAGGSATQYF. The rearrangement links TRBV11-1 to TRBJ2-3; 15 bases map to TRBD2. CDR1 and CDR2 from the germline V gene are SGHAT and FQDESV (reference sequence). The CDR3 contains 16 residues. The junction had 8 bases not matched to a gene; V was cut back by 5 bases and J by 8 bases.

This sequence joins TRBV29-1 and TRBJ2-1; no definite D call. Germline CDR1 is SQVTM and CDR2 is ANQGSEA. The CDR3 is 20 amino acids. The V and J ends lost 1 base and 4 bases respectively, with 29 bases between them. The CDR3 nucleotides are TGCAGCGTTGAAGTAATAGGCAGGTCGTTCCGCGGCATACCGTACAATGAGCAGTTCTTC. Protein sequence: CSVEVIGRSFRGIPYNEQFF.

The chain has TRBV5-4 and TRBJ2-5, with D possibly being TRBD2 (6 bases). V was pared by 1 base and J by 4 bases, with 11 bases between. Germline V gene data show CDR1 as SGHNT and CDR2 as YYREEE (reference sequence). This CDR3 has 14 residues. CDR3 nucleotide sequence: TGTGCCAGCAGCTTGAGTGGCGGGGCAGAGACCCAGTACTTC. Its protein product is CASSLSGGAETQYF.

The chain links TRBV9 to TRBJ1-3; D is uncertain. The CDR3 loop spans 15 amino acids. Looked up from germline, CDR1 is SGDLS and CDR2 is YYNGEE. V was shortened by 1 base and J by 1 base, with 9 bases between the two germline ends. In DNA form, the CDR3 reads TGTGCCAGCAGCGTACAGGAGAGGTCTGGAAACACCATATATTTT. This translates into CASSVQERSGNTIYF.

To note about this clone: Different DNA sequences within this sample yield the same CDR3. The chain combines TRBV7-2 with TRBJ2-7; 7 bases match TRBD2. The germline V gene has CDR1 SGHTA and CDR2 FQGNSA. The V gene end was trimmed by 0 bases and the J gene end by 2 bases; junction bases not matched to a gene: 10. This CDR3 contains 17 residues. CDR3 sequence: CASSLAGLAADPYEQYF. The DNA of the CDR3 is TGTGCCAGCAGCTTAGCCGGGCTAGCGGCCGACCCCTACGAGCAGTACTTC.

The chain carries TRBV6-1 and TRBJ1-1, with a weak D call TRBD1 (6 bases). CDR1 MNHNS and CDR2 SASEGT come from the germline V gene. This CDR3 has 15 amino acids. Trimming took off 7 bases at V and 1 base at J, with 16 bases between the two ends. The CDR3 reads CASTWGGATNTEAFF. The CDR3 DNA sequence: TGTGCCAGCACCTGGGGGGGGGCTACGAACACTGAAGCTTTCTTT.

V usage is TRBV27 and J usage is TRBJ1-2; 7 bases line up with TRBD1. J lost 3 bases, V lost 7 bases, and 5 bases had no gene match. The CDR3 length is 13 residues. Per the germline V gene, CDR1 is MNHEY and CDR2 is SMNVEV (reference sequence). In DNA form, the CDR3 reads TGTGCCAGCAAGGACAGGACCTACTATGGCTACACCTTC. This translates into CASKDRTYYGYTF.

In this sample, this clone turned up a few times. This CDR3 reads CASKTSGALPEQYF. The CDR3 DNA sequence: TGTGCCAGCAAAACTAGCGGGGCCCTACCTGAGCAGTACTTC. The gene calls are TRBV6-1 and TRBJ2-7; 10 bases line up with TRBD2. V was pared by 7 bases and J by 7 bases, with 10 bases of the junction left unmatched. The CDR3 loop spans 14 amino acids. Per the germline V gene, CDR1 is MNHNS and CDR2 is SASEGT.

The CDR3 region is CATSSRVGGQYF. Here the CDR3 DNA reads TGTGCCACCAGCAGTAGGGTCGGGGGGCAGTACTTC. The rearrangement links TRBV15 to TRBJ2-7; the D gene is possibly TRBD2 (6 bases). Germline CDR1 reads LNHNV; CDR2 reads YYDKDF (reference sequence). V was clipped by 3 bases and J by 9 bases, with 12 bases between them. There are 12 residues in the CDR3.

This rearrangement joins TRBV6-5 to TRBJ1-1; D is ambiguous. The CDR3 spans 14 residues. V dropped 6 bases and J dropped 1 base, with 12 bases sitting between them. Looked up from germline, CDR1 is MNHEY and CDR2 is SVGAGI. The CDR3 spells CASRKQNPNTEAFF. DNA of the CDR3: TGTGCCAGCAGAAAACAGAACCCGAACACTGAAGCTTTCTTT.

This rearrangement joins TRBV28 to TRBJ2-2, with 9 bases that match TRBD2. Per germline, CDR1 MDHEN and CDR2 SYDVKM. After removal of 6 bases from V and 3 bases from J, the junction contained 8 bases not matched to a gene. The CDR3 consists of 16 residues. Here the CDR3 DNA reads TGTGCCAGCAGAGTAGCGGGAGCCGGTGACACCGGGGAGCTGTTTTTT. As protein: CASRVAGAGDTGELFF.

The rearrangement uses TRBV7-2 and TRBJ2-3, with D perhaps matching TRBD1 (6 bases). V was cut by 8 bases and J by 6 bases, with 15 bases left in between. Germline V gene data show CDR1 as SGHTA and CDR2 as FQGNSA. This CDR3 comprises 13 residues. CDR3: CASSSATGDTQYF. CDR3 DNA: TGTGCCAGCTCGAGCGCCACAGGGGATACGCAGTATTTT.

This chain uses TRBV7-9 with TRBJ1-1; 7 bases are shared with TRBD1. After removal of 5 bases from V and 4 bases from J, the junction contained 7 bases not matched to a gene. CDR1 and CDR2 from the germline V gene are SEHNR and FQNEAQ (reference sequence). CDR3 size: 14 residues. The DNA for the CDR3 is TGTGCCAGCAGCGCCCGGGACAGCCTCACTGAAGCTTTCTTT. It is translated as CASSARDSLTEAFF.

The chain combines TRBV7-9 with TRBJ1-4; weak D call: TRBD1 (5 bases). Germline lookup yields CDR1 SEHNR and CDR2 FQNEAQ (reference sequence). The CDR3 loop spans 15 amino acids. V dropped 4 bases and J dropped 5 bases, with 14 bases sitting between them. CDR3 nucleotides: TGTGCCAGCAGCTCGTCCTCAGGGTTGAATGAAAAACTGTTTTTT. It translates to CASSSSSGLNEKLFF.

The CDR3 loop reads CASSLVGLGGNEQFF. The CDR3 nucleotides are TGTGCCAGCAGTTTAGTTGGACTAGGGGGGAATGAGCAGTTCTTC. The rearrangement joins TRBV28 to TRBJ2-1, with a tentative D call TRBD2 (7 bases). V was pared by 2 bases and J by 7 bases, with 15 bases between. The CDR3 contains 15 residues. Germline CDR1 reads MDHEN; CDR2 reads SYDVKM.

This clone was observed a single time. V is TRBV28 and J is TRBJ2-2; D not certain. The V end lost 2 bases, the J end lost 5 bases, and 12 bases lay between the germline ends. The CDR3 sequence is 15 residues long. From germline, CDR1 is MDHEN and CDR2 SYDVKM. CDR3 residues: CASSLAGYGTGELFF. The CDR3, as DNA: TGTGCCAGCAGTTTAGCCGGGTATGGTACCGGGGAGCTGTTTTTT.

The J gene is TRBJ2-3, the V gene TRBV5-6; a possible D gene is TRBD1 (5 bases). The length of the CDR3 is 14 residues. The V end was cut by 0 bases, the J end by 6 bases, with 11 bases between. CDR1 SGHDT and CDR2 YYEEEE come from the germline V gene. CDR3 sequence: CASSLGGRVDTQYF. The CDR3 DNA reads as TGTGCCAGCAGCTTGGGGGGCAGGGTGGATACGCAGTATTTT.

The rearrangement uses TRBV28 and TRBJ2-5; tentatively, D is TRBD1 or TRBD2 (5 bases each). Between the trimmed V and J ends, which lost 11 bases and 3 bases, there was a span of 10 bases. CDR3 length: 11 residues. Germline V gene sequence: CDR1 MDHEN, CDR2 SYDVKM. CDR3 region: CALGTEETQYF. The CDR3 region has the DNA TGTGCCTTGGGGACGGAAGAGACCCAGTACTTC.

This rearrangement joins TRBV11-2 to TRBJ2-1; D is uncertain. The V gene's germline CDR1 is SGHAT and CDR2 FQNNGV. The CDR3 runs 11 residues. V lost 5 bases, J lost 9 bases, and 8 bases lay in between. CDR3 sequence: CASSRQLEQFF. CDR3 nucleotide sequence: TGTGCCAGCAGCCGCCAGCTTGAGCAGTTCTTC.

The chain is built from TRBV28 and TRBJ2-7; D gene uncertain. The ends were cut back, 3 bases at V and 5 bases at J, with 11 bases in the middle. This CDR3 is built from 13 residues. From germline, CDR1 is MDHEN and CDR2 SYDVKM. The CDR3 here is CASSFARRNEQYF. The CDR3, as DNA: TGTGCCAGCAGTTTCGCGAGACGCAACGAGCAGTACTTC.

This sequence joins TRBV5-4 and TRBJ2-2; a weak D match, TRBD2 (5 bases). Germline loops: CDR1 SGHNT, CDR2 YYREEE (reference sequence). Trimming pared 4 bases from V and 0 bases from J, leaving 10 bases between. CDR3 length equals 15 residues. The CDR3 sequence is CASSVTGTNTGELFF. The CDR3 nucleotides read TGTGCCAGCAGCGTTACCGGGACGAACACCGGGGAGCTGTTTTTT.

The chain carries TRBV5-1 and TRBJ2-7; D perhaps matches TRBD1 (5 bases). This CDR3 has 14 amino acids. V was cut by 5 bases and J by 3 bases, with 15 bases left in between. Germline V gene data show CDR1 as SGHRS and CDR2 as YFSETQ. CDR3 loop: CASSPGSPGYEQYF. The CDR3 DNA sequence: TGCGCCAGCAGTCCAGGGTCCCCTGGCTACGAGCAGTACTTC. Combining the CDR3 with reference TRBV5-1 and TRBJ2-7 gives the whole variable domain KAGVTQTPRYLIKTRGQQVTLSCSPISGHRSVSWYQQTPGQGLQFLFEYFSETQRNKGNFPGRFSGRQFSNSRSEMNVSTLELGDSALYLCASSPGSPGYEQYFGPGTRLTVT.

Details on this clone: A far larger clone is one base from this, pointing to a likely read error. This sequence joins TRBV7-9 and TRBJ1-5; D may be TRBD1 or TRBD2 (5 bases each). The J call is uncertain, as TRBJ2-3 better fits the DNA end. Per the germline V gene, CDR1 is SEHNR and CDR2 is FQNEAQ (reference sequence). This CDR3 comprises 14 residues. The CDR3 region has the DNA TGTGCCAGCAGCAGGGGTGGAGGCAATCAGCCCCAGTATTTT. The encoded protein is CASSRGGGNQPQYF.

The V and J genes are TRBV5-1 and TRBJ1-3; TRBD1 matches 8 bases. The CDR3 is 17 residues long. Germline loops: CDR1 SGHRS, CDR2 YFSETQ. Germline trimming cut 4 bases from V and 0 bases from J; bases unmatched to any gene: 9. As DNA, the CDR3 is TGCGCCAGCAGCGTTCATCCCGGGACAGGCTCTGGAAACACCATATATTTT. This gives the protein CASSVHPGTGSGNTIYF.

The chain employs TRBV5-6 and TRBJ1-2, with D perhaps matching TRBD1 (6 bases). There are 14 residues in the CDR3. Germline values: CDR1 SGHDT, CDR2 YYEEEE. Deletions cut 0 bases from V and 3 bases from J, with 9 bases between. The CDR3 protein is CASSLGGPYYGYTF. The CDR3 DNA reads as TGTGCCAGCAGCTTGGGGGGGCCCTACTATGGCTACACCTTC.

This rearrangement joins TRBV9 to TRBJ2-5, with 12 bases lining up with TRBD2. Losses at the gene ends were 0 bases for V and 5 bases for J; bases not matched to a gene: 5. The germline gives CDR1 SGDLS, CDR2 YYNGEE. CDR3 length: 16 residues. This CDR3 reads CASSVGLAGGLETQYF. CDR3 nucleotide sequence: TGTGCCAGCAGCGTAGGCCTAGCGGGAGGGCTTGAGACCCAGTACTTC.

This clone was found a few times. The rearrangement joins TRBV2 to TRBJ1-5, with D possibly TRBD1 on 5 matching bases. The length of the CDR3 is 13 residues. Germline CDR1 SNHLY, CDR2 FYNNEI. Deletions cut 8 bases from V and 2 bases from J, with 10 bases between. CDR3 DNA: TGTGCCAGCGGCAGGGAGGGCAATCAGCCCCAGCATTTT. It translates to CASGREGNQPQHF.

About this clone: The same CDR3 arises from other DNA sequences in this sample as well. The V call is TRBV5-1, the J call TRBJ2-7; 14 bases are a match to TRBD2. Germline values: CDR1 SGHRS, CDR2 YFSETQ. The CDR3 is 16 amino acids. V shed 0 bases and J 4 bases; nucleotides not matched to a gene: 3. CDR3 nucleotides: TGCGCCAGCAGCTTGGGGGGACTAGCGGGAGCGTACGAGCAGTACTTC. Translation: CASSLGGLAGAYEQYF.